Each of the 17 T cell receptor beta chains below was sequenced from the same sample in a study of blood T cells in healthy people across ages (dated by TCRdb to the mid-2010s). Library method: 5' RACE. Instrument used: Illumina HiSeq 2500. A second 7 to 11 cycle PCR used a sample-barcoded 5' primer and a J-beta primer mix. Starting from the raw public reads, TCRdb applied fastp trimming at Q25, assembled clones with MiXCR and retained in-frame beta chains. Each entry merges the rows of one CDR3 protein and shows their most common DNA and genes. This sample is represented by approximately 680,000 distinct CDR3 sequences; 32% of them were singletons. About 16% of the sample lies in the top ten. Sequences were obtained from blood. These receptors were taken from a woman of 80 years or more in good health. Donor details come from another sample of the same person, matched by shared clones.

This clonotype was seen only a few times. Possible read error: a much larger clone is one base away. V is TRBV7-2 and J is TRBJ2-5; D remains unclear. Trimming took off 5 bases at V and 11 bases at J, with 24 bases between the two ends. The CDR3 length is 15 residues. The V gene's germline CDR1 is SGHTA and CDR2 FQGNSA. The CDR3 nucleotides are TGTGCCAGCAGCCCGAGTGGGGTCCAGAGTTATGAGCAGTACTTC. It encodes CASSPSGVQSYEQYF.

This clonotype appeared many times. CDR3: CAPGGETQYF. The CDR3 DNA follows: TGTGCCCCTGGTGGGGAGACCCAGTACTTC. The chain carries TRBV2 and TRBJ2-5; D not certain. The CDR3 length is 10 residues. Germline V CDR1 and CDR2: SNHLY, FYNNEI. V gave up 11 bases and J gave up 5 bases, with 9 bases separating them. The variable domain in full, with the rest retrieved from reference TRBV2 and TRBJ2-5, is EPEVTQTPSHQVTQMGQEVILRCVPISNHLYFYWYRQILGQKVEFLVSFYNNEISEKSEIFDDQFSVERPDGSNFTLKIRSTKLEDSAMYFCAPGGETQYFGPGTRLLVL.

V is TRBV9 and J is TRBJ2-3; the match to TRBD2 covers 10 bases. V shed 0 bases, J shed 4 bases, and the junction held 14 bases outside the gene matches. This CDR3 region has 19 residues. Germline CDR1 and CDR2: SGDLS and YYNGEE. The CDR3 here is CASSVEGGTSAQPPDTQYF. For the CDR3, the DNA is TGTGCCAGCAGCGTAGAAGGGGGGACTAGCGCCCAGCCCCCAGATACGCAGTATTTT.

This clonotype has at least ten counts. The chain carries TRBV7-2 and TRBJ2-7, with D maybe TRBD1 (6 bases). The CDR3 contains 15 residues. Germline assignment: CDR1 SGHTA and CDR2 FQGNSA. Trimming shortened V by 3 bases and J by 1 base, and 13 bases separated the two germline ends. CDR3 loop: CASSFDRRVSYEQYF. The CDR3 coding sequence is TGTGCCAGCAGCTTCGACAGGCGGGTTTCCTACGAGCAGTACTTC.

The CDR3 coding sequence is TGTGCCAGCAGCCAAGACCCTGGGGGAATCGGCACAGATACGCAGTATTTT. Translation: CASSQDPGGIGTDTQYF. This chain uses TRBV3-1 with TRBJ2-3; possibly TRBD1 or TRBD2 for D (5 bases each). CDR3 length equals 17 residues. In germline, CDR1 is LGHDT, CDR2 YNNKEL (reference sequence). Trimming removed 0 bases from V and 1 base from J, with 14 bases in between.

This clonotype was detected many times. The V and J genes are TRBV5-1 and TRBJ2-1; 9 bases align to TRBD2. The V and J ends lost 0 bases and 6 bases, in that order; junction bases with no gene match: 1. This CDR3 contains 14 residues. CDR1 SGHRS and CDR2 YFSETQ come from the germline V gene. CDR3 nucleotide sequence: TGCGCCAGCAGCTTGGTAGCGGGGGTCAATGAGCAGTTCTTC. It encodes CASSLVAGVNEQFF.

This clonotype was found many times. V gene TRBV6-2 or TRBV6-3 combines with J gene TRBJ2-7; 7 nucleotides align to TRBD1. V dropped 6 bases and J dropped 3; count of bases not matched to a gene: 11. The CDR3 runs to 15 residues. CDR1 and CDR2 from the germline V gene are MNHEY and SVGEGT. In DNA form, the CDR3 reads TGTGCCAGCAGACGCCACACACGACAGGGCTACGAGCAGTACTTC. Its translation: CASRRHTRQGYEQYF.

This clonotype was observed at least ten times. The CDR3 spells CASSFTGINTDTQYF. CDR3 nucleotide sequence: TGCGCCAGCAGCTTCACAGGGATTAACACAGATACGCAGTATTTT. The chain joins TRBV5-1 to TRBJ2-3; weak D call: TRBD1 (6 bases). The V end was cut by 2 bases, the J end by 2 bases, with 12 bases between. CDR3 length equals 15 residues. Germline V lookup: CDR1 SGHRS, CDR2 YFSETQ.

This clonotype has more than one count but fewer than ten. The chain carries TRBV12-3 or TRBV12-4 and TRBJ1-5, with a tentative D call TRBD1 (5 bases). This CDR3 has 15 residues. Trimming left V 2 bases short and J 4 bases short, with 12 bases between. In DNA, the CDR3 is TGTGCCAGCAGTTTATCGTCAGGGCGAAATCAGCCCCAGCATTTT. Residues: CASSLSSGRNQPQHF.

The rearrangement links TRBV6-5 to TRBJ1-1; D gene ambiguous. The V and J ends lost 0 bases and 6 bases respectively, with 14 bases between them. The germline CDR1 and CDR2 sequences are MNHEY and SVGAGI. This CDR3 has 15 residues. The CDR3 region is CASSYSASPRAEAFF. In DNA, the CDR3 is TGTGCCAGCAGTTACTCCGCGTCTCCCCGCGCTGAAGCTTTCTTT.

The chain links TRBV5-1 to TRBJ2-7, with no clear D. V was shortened by 3 bases and J by 2 bases, with 12 bases between the two germline ends. Germline CDR1 SGHRS, CDR2 YFSETQ. The CDR3 is 14 amino acids. As DNA, the CDR3 is TGCGCCAGCAGCTACCTCGGCGGAGCCTACGAGCAGTACTTC. It encodes CASSYLGGAYEQYF.

At least ten counts were recorded for this clonotype. The V call is TRBV20-1, the J call TRBJ2-6, with TRBD1 matching 8 bases. The germline V gene encodes CDR1 DFQATT and CDR2 SNEGSKA (reference sequence). With 5 bases clipped from V and 0 bases from J, the junction kept 9 bases outside the gene matches. The CDR3 loop spans 17 amino acids. The CDR3 DNA is TGCAGTGCTCTCCGGCAGGGGGCCTCCTCTGGGGCCAACGTCCTGACTTTC. This codes for CSALRQGASSGANVLTF.

V is TRBV19 and J is TRBJ2-1; possibly TRBD1 or TRBD2 for D (6 bases each). CDR3 size: 14 residues. Germline V gene data show CDR1 as LNHDA and CDR2 as SQIVND (reference sequence). The ends were cut back, 4 bases at V and 5 bases at J, with 12 bases in the middle. The CDR3 region is CASSRGAVNNEQFF. DNA for the CDR3: TGTGCCAGTAGTAGGGGGGCCGTTAACAATGAGCAGTTCTTC. The entire variable domain, with the rest obtained from reference TRBV19 and TRBJ2-1, is as follows: DGGITQSPKYLFRKEGQNVTLSCEQNLNHDAMYWYRQDPGQGLRLIYYSQIVNDFQKGDIAEGYSVSREKKESFPLTVTSAQKNPTAFYLCASSRGAVNNEQFFGPGTRLTVL.

The chain carries TRBV12-3 or TRBV12-4 and TRBJ1-3, with TRBD1 as a possible D gene (6 bases). V dropped 6 bases and J dropped 0 bases, with 9 bases sitting between them. The CDR3 is 14 residues long. CDR3 sequence (DNA): TGTGCCAGCAGACGACAGGCCTCTGGAAACACCATATATTTT. Protein sequence: CASRRQASGNTIYF.

This clonotype came up many times. The V and J genes are TRBV5-5 and TRBJ2-3; D not certain. V dropped 0 bases and J dropped 0 bases, with 8 bases sitting between them. Germline values: CDR1 SGHKS, CDR2 YYEKEE (reference sequence). The CDR3 extends over 15 amino acids. The CDR3 DNA is TGTGCCAGCAGCTTGGAGGTAACCAGCACAGATACGCAGTATTTT. Translation: CASSLEVTSTDTQYF.

This clonotype was seen many times. The V call is TRBV6-6, the J call TRBJ1-6; D ambiguous. CDR3 length: 12 residues. The V end lost 2 bases, the J end lost 10 bases, and 6 bases lay between the germline ends. Germline assignment: CDR1 MNHNY and CDR2 SVGAGI (reference sequence). The CDR3 nucleotides read TGTGCCAGCAGTTACCGAGACTCACCCCTCCACTTT. Its protein product is CASSYRDSPLHF.

The rearrangement uses TRBV29-1 and TRBJ2-2; D gene unclear. Germline-derived CDR1 and CDR2 are SQVTM and ANQGSEA. CDR3 length equals 11 residues. V dropped 6 bases and J dropped 6 bases, with 8 bases sitting between them. CDR3 sequence reads: CSVRFSGELFF. For the CDR3, the DNA is TGCAGCGTGAGGTTCTCCGGGGAGCTGTTTTTT.